A selection of T cell receptor beta chains follows, all from one sample in a study of cytomegalovirus exposure and HLA in healthy donors. Sequencing used immunoSEQ multiplex PCR; TCRdb keeps in-frame clones, though not all of them. The sample has more than 95,000 clones, around 85% seen once; the top ten hold approximately 4%. Material: PBMCs. These receptors were taken from a man aged 18 to 30 in good health and CMV-seropositive. Each CDR3 is given with its conserved first and last residue. A D gene is named only where the DNA matches it firmly. Size is stated for part of the rows, as once, few or many counts, or as a class when the clone is expanded.

d_call j_call v_call clone_size cdr3_aa cdr3_nt
TRBD1 TRBJ2-7 TRBV14 few CASSHKRGQDYEQYF TGTGCCAGCAGCCATAAGAGGGGACAGGACTACGAGCAGTACTTC
. TRBJ2-1 TRBV27 . CASRGLTDNEQFF TGTGCCAGCAGAGGACTTACGGACAATGAGCAGTTCTTC
. TRBJ2-6 TRBV9 . CASSVGLSGANVLTF TGTGCCAGCAGCGTAGGGCTCTCTGGGGCCAACGTCCTGACTTTC
TRBD1 TRBJ1-1 TRBV5-4 . CASSLAQGTVTEAFF TGTGCCAGCAGCTTAGCCCAGGGGACAGTCACTGAAGCTTTCTTT
TRBD2 TRBJ2-1 TRBV9 . CASSVGGGAGEQFF TGTGCCAGCAGCGTGGGCGGGGGGGCGGGTGAGCAGTTCTTC
. TRBJ2-1 TRBV18 . CASSPPGQWNEQFF TGTGCCAGCTCACCACCCGGACAGTGGAATGAGCAGTTCTTC
. TRBJ2-2 TRBV4-3 . CASSQDSGERGTGELFF TGCGCCAGCAGCCAAGATTCAGGCGAACGGGGCACCGGGGAGCTGTTTTTT
TRBD1 TRBJ2-3 TRBV6-6 . CASSYRTGGGTDTQYF TGTGCCAGCAGTTACCGGACAGGCGGAGGCACAGATACGCAGTATTTT
TRBD2 TRBJ2-1 TRBV2 . CASRTPTSGDYNEQFF TGTGCCAGCAGGACCCCGACTAGCGGGGATTACAATGAGCAGTTCTTC
TRBD1 TRBJ2-2 TRBV6-5 once CASRPQGAGGELFF TGTGCCAGCAGACCCCAGGGGGCCGGCGGGGAGCTGTTTTTT
. TRBJ2-7 TRBV2 . CASSQYEQYF TGTGCCAGCAGCCAATACGAGCAGTACTTC
TRBD1 TRBJ2-5 TRBV7-7 . CASSETGVKETQYF TGTGCTAGCAGCGAAACAGGGGTTAAAGAGACCCAGTACTTC
TRBD1 TRBJ1-1 TRBV9 once CASSGERGQVTEAFF TGTGCCAGCAGCGGGGAGCGGGGACAGGTCACTGAAGCTTTCTTT
TRBD2 TRBJ2-1 TRBV19 . CASSWELAGGFNEQFF TGTGCCAGTAGTTGGGAACTAGCGGGAGGTTTCAATGAGCAGTTCTTC
. TRBJ2-7 TRBV2 . CASRGSSYEQYF TGTGCCAGCAGGGGCAGCTCCTACGAGCAGTACTTC
TRBD2 TRBJ2-1 TRBV4-3 . CASSQTSGASRQFF TGCGCCAGCAGCCAAACGAGCGGGGCAAGCCGACAGTTCTTC
. TRBJ1-1 TRBV7-9 . CASSLAAGTEAFF TGTGCCAGCAGCTTAGCGGCGGGCACTGAAGCTTTCTTT
. TRBJ2-3 TRBV5-1 few CASSLTRSGTDTQYF TGCGCCAGCAGCTTGACTAGATCCGGCACAGATACGCAGTATTTT
. TRBJ2-5 TRBV19 . CASSIEREGQQETQYF TGTGCCAGTAGTATCGAGAGGGAAGGGCAACAAGAGACCCAGTACTTC
TRBD1 TRBJ2-7 TRBV18 . CASSPRDRGPEQYF TGTGCCAGCTCACCCCGGGACAGGGGGCCCGAGCAGTACTTC
. TRBJ2-1 TRBV4-2 once CASSQAGSTRNEQFF TGTGCCAGCAGCCAAGCTGGGAGTACGAGGAATGAGCAGTTCTTC
. TRBJ1-5 TRBV7-2 . CASSSYEYSNQPQHF TGTGCCAGCAGCTCCTATGAATATAGCAATCAGCCCCAGCATTTT
TRBD1 TRBJ1-4 TRBV2 . CASSEWDRATNEKLFF TGTGCCAGCAGTGAATGGGACAGGGCTACTAATGAAAAACTGTTTTTT
TRBD2 TRBJ2-7 TRBV7-6 . CASSLLTSGSLLSYEQYF TGTGCCAGCAGCTTACTGACTAGCGGGAGTCTCCTCTCCTACGAGCAGTACTTC
TRBD1 TRBJ1-2 TRBV5-1 . CASSQQGQANYGYTF TGCGCCAGCAGCCAACAGGGACAGGCTAACTATGGCTACACCTTC
TRBD1 TRBJ2-7 TRBV19 . CASGRQGSREQYF TGTGCCAGTGGACGACAGGGTTCGCGCGAGCAGTACTTC
TRBD2 TRBJ2-2 TRBV6-1 . CASSRDYNTGELFF TGTGCCAGCAGTCGGGACTACAACACCGGGGAGCTGTTTTTT
. TRBJ2-6 TRBV7-6 once CASSLDARNSGANVLTF TGTGCCAGCAGCTTAGACGCCAGGAACTCTGGGGCCAACGTCCTGACTTTC
. TRBJ2-5 TRBV30 . CAWSAGLEETQYF TGTGCCTGGAGTGCTGGTCTAGAAGAGACCCAGTACTTC
TRBD2 TRBJ2-2 TRBV7-2 once CASNTPSGGNTGELFF TGTGCCAGCAATACTCCTAGCGGAGGGAACACCGGGGAGCTGTTTTTT
TRBD1 TRBJ2-5 TRBV19 . CASSIHRTGDETQYF TGTGCCAGTAGTATTCATAGGACAGGGGATGAGACCCAGTACTTC
. TRBJ1-1 TRBV11-2 . CASSLGVHRTKNTEAFF TGTGCCAGCAGCTTAGGCGTTCATAGAACCAAGAACACTGAAGCTTTCTTT
TRBD1 TRBJ2-7 TRBV9 few CASSARDSPNYEQYF TGTGCCAGCAGCGCGAGGGACAGCCCAAACTACGAGCAGTACTTC
TRBD1 TRBJ1-3 TRBV7-2 many CASSWDSSGNTIYF TGTGCCAGCAGCTGGGACAGCTCTGGAAACACCATATATTTT
. TRBJ1-6 TRBV7-8 . CASSLANPRGHSPLHF TGTGCCAGCAGCTTAGCCAACCCCAGGGGCCATTCACCCCTCCACTTT
TRBD1 TRBJ1-2 TRBV7-9 . CASSPRTGHYGYTF TGTGCCAGCAGCCCCAGGACAGGCCACTATGGCTACACCTTC
. TRBJ1-5 TRBV7-6 . CASSPREGQPQHF TGTGCCAGCAGCCCCCGGGAAGGTCAGCCCCAGCATTTT
. TRBJ2-7 TRBV5-4 . CASSLLQGTSYEQYF TGTGCCAGCAGCTTGTTGCAGGGCACCTCCTACGAGCAGTACTTC
TRBD1 TRBJ2-3 TRBV6-4 few CASSDLTGSDTQYF TGTGCCAGCAGTGACTTGACAGGGTCAGATACGCAGTATTTT
. TRBJ2-1 TRBV9 . CASSVQVGASEQFF TGTGCCAGCAGCGTACAAGTGGGAGCTAGTGAGCAGTTCTTC
. TRBJ1-4 TRBV30 few CAWSLQGEKLFF TGTGCCTGGAGCCTACAGGGCGAAAAACTGTTTTTT
. TRBJ2-5 TRBV5-4 . CASSLGLQETQYF TGTGCCAGCAGCTTGGGCCTACAAGAGACCCAGTACTTC
. TRBJ2-1 TRBV6-6 few CASSPGTGGYNEQFF TGTGCCAGCAGCCCCGGGACTGGGGGATACAATGAGCAGTTCTTC
. TRBJ1-2 TRBV4-1 many CASSQKTVTNYGYTF TGCGCCAGCAGCCAAAAGACAGTCACTAACTATGGCTACACCTTC
TRBD2 TRBJ2-7 TRBV4-3 . CASSQETMGLAGSRSYEQYF TGCGCCAGCAGCCAAGAAACCATGGGACTAGCGGGATCAAGGTCCTACGAGCAGTACTTC
TRBD1 TRBJ2-2 TRBV4-1 . CASSRQGNTGELFF TGCGCCAGCAGCAGACAGGGAAACACCGGGGAGCTGTTTTTT
. TRBJ1-2 TRBV10-3 . CAISESKAETITHYGYTF TGTGCCATCAGTGAGTCGAAGGCGGAGACTATAACCCACTATGGCTACACCTTC
TRBD1 TRBJ1-1 TRBV30 . CAWSVGDRGSNTEAFF TGTGCCTGGAGTGTAGGGGACAGGGGGTCTAACACTGAAGCTTTCTTT
. TRBJ2-2 TRBV15 . CATSREGEQPTGELFF TGTGCCACCAGCAGAGAGGGAGAACAGCCCACCGGGGAGCTGTTTTTT
TRBD2 TRBJ2-2 TRBV10-2 . CASWERPGLAPGELFF TGCGCCAGCTGGGAGCGACCGGGACTAGCGCCCGGGGAGCTGTTTTTT
TRBD1 TRBJ1-1 TRBV9 once CASSAQGRRVTEAFF TGTGCCAGCAGCGCACAGGGGAGACGGGTCACTGAAGCTTTCTTT
. TRBJ2-2 TRBV4-3 once CASSQAIARPGELFF TGCGCCAGCAGCCAAGCAATAGCCCGCCCCGGGGAGCTGTTTTTT
TRBD1 TRBJ2-7 TRBV10-1 . CASSERGTETYEQYF TGCGCCAGCAGTGAACGTGGGACAGAGACCTACGAGCAGTACTTC
. TRBJ2-1 TRBV5-4 . CASSLVGGGEQFF TGTGCCAGCAGCTTGGTTGGGGGAGGTGAGCAGTTCTTC
TRBD1 TRBJ2-7 TRBV6-5 few CATKGDRGTNEQYF TGTGCCACAAAAGGGGACAGGGGTACGAACGAGCAGTACTTC
. TRBJ2-2 TRBV4-3 . CASSPERAGELFF TGCGCCAGCAGCCCCGAGCGAGCCGGGGAGCTGTTTTTT
TRBD2 TRBJ2-1 TRBV11-3 . CASSPGRLAGDNEQFF TGTGCCAGCAGCCCGGGGCGACTAGCGGGAGACAATGAGCAGTTCTTC
. TRBJ1-4 TRBV15 . CASQRDDYNEKLFF TGTGCCTCCCAGCGGGACGATTATAATGAAAAACTGTTTTTT
TRBD2 TRBJ2-3 TRBV27 . CASSLFGGGRDTQYF TGTGCCAGCAGTTTATTCGGGGGGGGTAGGGATACGCAGTATTTT